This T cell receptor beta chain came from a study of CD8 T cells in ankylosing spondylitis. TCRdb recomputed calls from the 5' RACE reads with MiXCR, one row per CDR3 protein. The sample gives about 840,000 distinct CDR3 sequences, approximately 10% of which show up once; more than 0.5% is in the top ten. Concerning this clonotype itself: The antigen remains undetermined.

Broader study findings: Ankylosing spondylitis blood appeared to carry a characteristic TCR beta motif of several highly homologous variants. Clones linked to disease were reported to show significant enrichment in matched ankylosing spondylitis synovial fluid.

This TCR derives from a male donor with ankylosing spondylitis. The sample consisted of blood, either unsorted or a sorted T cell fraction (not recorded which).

This CDR3 reads CASSWAEGGELFF. Written as DNA, the CDR3 is TGTGCCAGCAGCTGGGCGGAAGGAGGGGAGCTGTTTTTT. The V gene is TRBV7-9, the J gene TRBJ2-2; D ambiguous. The CDR3 extends over 13 amino acids. Germline-derived CDR1 and CDR2 are SEHNR and FQNEAQ (reference sequence). V lost 4 bases to trimming and J lost 8 bases, with 11 bases between them.